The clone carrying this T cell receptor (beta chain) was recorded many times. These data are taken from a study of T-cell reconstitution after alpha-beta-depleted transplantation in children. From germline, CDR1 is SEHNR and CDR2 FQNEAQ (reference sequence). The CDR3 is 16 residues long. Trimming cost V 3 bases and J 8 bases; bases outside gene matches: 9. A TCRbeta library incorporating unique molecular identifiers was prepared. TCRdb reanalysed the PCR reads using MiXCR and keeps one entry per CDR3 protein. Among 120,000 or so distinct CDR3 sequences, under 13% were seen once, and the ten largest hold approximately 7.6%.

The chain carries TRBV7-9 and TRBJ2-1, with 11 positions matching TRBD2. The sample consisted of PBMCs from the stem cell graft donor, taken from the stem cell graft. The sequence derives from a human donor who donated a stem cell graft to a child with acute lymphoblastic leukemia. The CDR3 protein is CASSFLLAGGGDEQFF. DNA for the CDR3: TGTGCCAGCAGCTTCCTTTTAGCGGGAGGGGGGGATGAGCAGTTCTTC.